This TCR beta chain emerged from a study of cytomegalovirus exposure and HLA in healthy donors. The study, taken as a whole, reports: Later analysis associated a missense DCLRE1C variant with TCR beta V- and J-gene trimming.

In regard to this clone: Antigen: not known.

Germline trimming cut 3 bases from V and 4 bases from J; bases unmatched to any gene: 5. Germline loops: CDR1 SGHRS, CDR2 YFSETQ. The CDR3 totals 14 residues. Both 60 Vbeta primers and 13 Jbeta primers went into the PCR. This table comes from immunoSEQ multiplex PCR, and its TCRdb copy is limited to in-frame clones, with some not included. The sample lists roughly 93,000 clones, under 85% occurring once. This receptor was taken from a man younger than 30 in good health and CMV-seropositive. Sequences were obtained from PBMCs. This chain joins TRBV5-1 and TRBJ2-7, with 9 bases identical to TRBD1. The CDR3 region has the DNA TGCGCCAGCAGCTCGGGACAGGGACTTTACGAGCAGTACTTC. Residues: CASSSGQGLYEQYF. Based on the CDR3 plus reference TRBV5-1 and TRBJ2-7, the full variable domain is KAGVTQTPRYLIKTRGQQVTLSCSPISGHRSVSWYQQTPGQGLQFLFEYFSETQRNKGNFPGRFSGRQFSNSRSEMNVSTLELGDSALYLCASSSGQGLYEQYFGPGTRLTVT.